The T cell receptor (beta chain) described here comes from a study of CD8 T cells in ankylosing spondylitis. Using its own MiXCR run on the 5' RACE reads, TCRdb lists one record per CDR3 protein. The data contain some 800,000 distinct CDR3 sequences, over 9.5% of them singletons. This clonotype was detected only a few times. Its antigen is currently unknown. Study results and caveats: Within peripheral blood, clones linked to disease were CD8+ and relatively rare. Earlier studies detected some motif variants in reactive arthritis synovial fluid and blood. Ankylosing spondylitis blood seemed to carry a telltale TCR beta motif made of about 8 highly homologous variants.

The CDR3 sequence is 15 residues long. Trimming shortened V by 6 bases and J by 2 bases, and 14 bases separated the two germline ends. The chain is built from TRBV12-3 or TRBV12-4 and TRBJ1-5; D unclear. The sample comprised blood, either unsorted or a sorted T cell fraction (not recorded which). The source is a male donor with ankylosing spondylitis. As DNA, the CDR3 is TGTGCCAGCAGGACACTAGGGTTCCGCAATCAGCCCCAGCATTTT. This encodes CASRTLGFRNQPQHF.